The 5 T cell receptor beta chains reported below all come from one sample, sequenced in a study of blood T cell repertoires in COVID-19 (dated by TCRdb to the early 2020s). Libraries were prepared through the immunoSEQ multiplex PCR assay. TCRdb re-hosts the immuneACCESS table, in-frame sequences only. Its copies lack some clones; in the studies checked, an unresolved V gene accounts for under half of them, and the cause for the rest is not known. Within this sample are 150,000 or so clones, with 75% to 90% of them counted one time only. The ten largest clones take up about an eighth of the sample. The sequenced sample consisted of PBMCs or T cells enriched from blood (not recorded which). The receptors originated from a woman aged 60-75 years who had recovered from COVID-19.

This chain uses TRBV6-5 with TRBJ1-2; no clear D gene. From germline, CDR1 is MNHEY and CDR2 SVGAGI. Trimming took 2 bases from V and 3 from J, leaving 10 bases between them. CDR3 length: 14 amino acids. The CDR3 coding sequence is TGTGCCAGCAGTTACCGACCCGGAGACTATGGCTACACCTTC. As protein: CASSYRPGDYGYTF.

The genes are TRBV9 and TRBJ1-3; D call uncertain. Looked up from germline, CDR1 is SGDLS and CDR2 is YYNGEE. This CDR3 region has 16 residues. Trimming stripped 2 bases from V and 0 bases from J, with 12 bases between. In DNA form, the CDR3 reads TGTGCCAGCAGCGTTGTGCCGGGGAGCTCTGGAAACACCATATATTTT. This encodes CASSVVPGSSGNTIYF.

The CDR3 spells CASSPQAGANYGYTF. The DNA of the CDR3 is TGTGCCAGCAGCCCCCAGGCAGGCGCGAACTATGGCTACACCTTC. The V call is TRBV7-3, the J call TRBJ1-2, with D unclear. CDR1 SGHTA and CDR2 FQGTGA come from the germline V gene. The CDR3 length is 15 residues. V was trimmed by 5 bases and J by 2 bases, leaving 15 bases between them.

V gene TRBV20-1 combines with J gene TRBJ1-4; D is undetermined. The CDR3 spans 12 residues. V was cut by 3 bases and J by 3 bases, with 5 bases left in between. Per germline, CDR1 DFQATT and CDR2 SNEGSKA (reference sequence). CDR3 sequence reads: CSASSSNEKLFF. The CDR3 region has the DNA TGCAGTGCTAGTTCCTCTAATGAAAAACTGTTTTTT.

The V call is TRBV20-1, the J call TRBJ1-2; unclear D gene. This CDR3 region has 11 residues. The V gene lost 8 bases and the J gene lost 4 bases, with 11 bases spanning the gap. Germline lookup yields CDR1 DFQATT and CDR2 SNEGSKA (reference sequence). The CDR3 is CSCGSGYGYTF. DNA of the CDR3: TGCAGTTGTGGTTCCGGCTATGGCTACACCTTC.